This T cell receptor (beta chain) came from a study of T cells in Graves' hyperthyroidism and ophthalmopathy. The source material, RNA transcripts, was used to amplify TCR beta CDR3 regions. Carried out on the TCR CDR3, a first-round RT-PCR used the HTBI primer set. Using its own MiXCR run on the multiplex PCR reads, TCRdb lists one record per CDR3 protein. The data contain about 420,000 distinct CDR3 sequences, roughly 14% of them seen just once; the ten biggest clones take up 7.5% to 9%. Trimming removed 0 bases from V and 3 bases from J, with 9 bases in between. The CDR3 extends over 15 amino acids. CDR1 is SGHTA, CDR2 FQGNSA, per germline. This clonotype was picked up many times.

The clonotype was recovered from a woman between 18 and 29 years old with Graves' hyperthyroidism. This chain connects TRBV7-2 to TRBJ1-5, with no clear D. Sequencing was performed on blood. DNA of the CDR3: TGTGCCAGCAGCTTAGCTTGGGCCCCCAATCAGCCCCAGCATTTT. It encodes CASSLAWAPNQPQHF.